This T cell receptor beta chain was sequenced during a study of blood T cell repertoires in COVID-19. Study-level background: The United States, Italy and Spain provided the acute and convalescent COVID-19 samples. T cells, B-cell-depleted T cells, or PBMCs provided the cDNA or gDNA that served as material.

In the original analysis: Amplification of reference gene primers provided the estimated nucleated cell counts. The repertoire was sequenced with immunoSEQ multiplex PCR; TCRdb's copy has only in-frame clones and lacks some. V, J and clone size are those of that table, while D and trimming were read from the DNA. The data contain tens of thousands of clones, under 90% of them singletons. Germline V lookup: CDR1 SGDLS, CDR2 YYNGEE. V was pared by 0 bases and J by 5 bases, with 7 bases of the junction left unmatched. The CDR3 totals 16 residues. Sequencing input: peripheral blood. The rearrangement links TRBV9 to TRBJ2-1; 8 nucleotides match TRBD2. This TCR derives from a man over 45 with active COVID-19. This chain's CDR3 is CASSVVGSGANNEQFF. Written as DNA, the CDR3 is TGTGCCAGCAGCGTAGTGGGTAGCGGGGCAAACAATGAGCAGTTCTTC.